This TCR beta chain originates from a study of T cells expressing NK-cell markers. Libraries used 5'RACE template switching adding universal primer site and UMIs. TCRdb derives one entry per CDR3 protein from the 5' RACE reads, leaving out DNA. The ten top clones account for 5% to 5.5%, within a sample of roughly 350,000 distinct CDR3 sequences. The CDR3 has 17 amino acids. Germline V CDR1 and CDR2: SGHRS, YFSETQ. The receptor's source is a man aged 18 to 69 in good health. The chain employs TRBV5-1 and TRBJ2-1; TCRdb's D call of TRBD2 is untestable without DNA. Sequencing was done on a sample of blood T cells: a sorted CD56 or NKG2C T cell subset, CD4+ or CD8+ T cells, or bulk PBMC T cells (not recorded which). CDR3 sequence: CASRGLAGAPNYNEQFF.